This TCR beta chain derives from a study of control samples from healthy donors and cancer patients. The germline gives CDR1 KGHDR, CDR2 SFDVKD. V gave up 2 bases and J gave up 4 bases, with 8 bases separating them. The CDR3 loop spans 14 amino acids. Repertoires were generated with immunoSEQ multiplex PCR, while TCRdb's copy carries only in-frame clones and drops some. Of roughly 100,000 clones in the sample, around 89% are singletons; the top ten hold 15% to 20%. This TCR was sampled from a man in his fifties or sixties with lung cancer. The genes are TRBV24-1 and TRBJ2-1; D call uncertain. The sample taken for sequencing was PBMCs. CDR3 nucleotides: TGTGCCACCAGTGATTATGCGTCTTACAATGAGCAGTTCTTC. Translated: CATSDYASYNEQFF.